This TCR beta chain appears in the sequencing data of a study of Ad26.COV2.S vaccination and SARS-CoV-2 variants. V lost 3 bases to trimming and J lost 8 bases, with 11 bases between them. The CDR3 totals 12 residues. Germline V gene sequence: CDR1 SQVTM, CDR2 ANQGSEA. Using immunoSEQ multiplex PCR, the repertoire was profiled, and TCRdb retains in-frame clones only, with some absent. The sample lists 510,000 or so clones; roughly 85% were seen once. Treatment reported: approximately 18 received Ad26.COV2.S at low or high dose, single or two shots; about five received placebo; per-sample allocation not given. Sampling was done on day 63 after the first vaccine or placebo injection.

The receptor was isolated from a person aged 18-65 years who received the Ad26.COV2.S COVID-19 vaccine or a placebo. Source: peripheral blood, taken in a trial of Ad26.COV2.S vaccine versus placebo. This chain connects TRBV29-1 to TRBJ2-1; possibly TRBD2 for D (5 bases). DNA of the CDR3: TGCAGCGTTGACGGGATCTTTGATGAGCAGTTCTTC. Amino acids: CSVDGIFDEQFF.